This T cell receptor beta chain derives from a study of T cell responses to AZD1222 COVID-19 vaccine. On this clone: Its matching antigen is unknown.

Sequencing used immunoSEQ multiplex PCR; TCRdb keeps in-frame clones, though not all of them. Among approximately 190,000 clones listed, 94% were seen once. The CDR3 extends over 17 amino acids. Trimming stripped 2 bases from V and 1 base from J, with 17 bases between. CDR1 SGDLS and CDR2 YYNGEE come from the germline V gene. Overall study findings and caveats: No repertoire was sampled before or during the peak T cell response, only after it. Clonal diversity was possibly underestimated, and white British individuals and females predominated among donors. It was only six AZD1222 recipients who were seropositive at baseline. Rises in breadth and depth of Spike-specific TCRs came after two AZD1222 doses.

This rearrangement joins TRBV9 to TRBJ2-3; weak D call: TRBD1 (6 bases). The TCR sequence derives from an adult in good health. Material: peripheral blood, obtained on day 0 of AZD1222 vaccination. The CDR3 nucleotides read TGTGCCAGCAGCGTCCAGCCAGGGGATATCCGCACAGATACGCAGTATTTT. This gives the protein CASSVQPGDIRTDTQYF.